Reported below is one TCR beta chain. Its antigen remains unknown. PCR amplification relied on 60 Vbeta primers (plus 13 Jbeta primers). TCRdb's copy holds only in-frame clones and misses some; the assay was immunoSEQ multiplex PCR. Of about 93,000 clones detected, 80% appear once; the ten largest clones hold about 7.3%. This specimen belongs to a study of cytomegalovirus exposure and HLA in healthy donors. CDR1 is LGHNA, CDR2 YSLEER, per germline. The CDR3 has 16 residues. V lost 0 bases and J lost 4, with 16 bases in between. Whole-study findings and limits: Analysis performed later showed TCR beta chains linked to HLA being more clonally expanded than equally common others. Published work reported that the classifier diagnosed cytomegalovirus status with high specificity and sensitivity. Among the CMV-associated chains, a few were confirmed in vitro as specific for CMV antigens.

This chain joins TRBV4-3 and TRBJ2-7; D gene uncertain. This receptor was taken from a man aged 25 to 45 in good health and CMV-seronegative. Sequences were obtained from PBMCs. The CDR3 DNA follows: TGCGCCAGCAGCCAAGATTTTGGGTACAGTAAATACGAGCAGTACTTC. Its protein is CASSQDFGYSKYEQYF.